A single sample gave rise to the 8 T cell receptor beta chains below, sequenced in a study of breast tumors, draining lymph nodes, adjacent tissues. Breast cancer patients provided tissue from their axillary draining lymph nodes. TCRdb independently ran MiXCR on the multiplex PCR reads; one entry per CDR3 protein. The table shows 150,000 to 200,000 distinct CDR3 sequences, with roughly a third occurring only once. What was sequenced was axillary lymph node tissue. The receptors come from a female donor with breast cancer. Some clones in this sample may be carry-over from other donors' samples.

This clonotype was picked up many times. The chain couples TRBV12-3 or TRBV12-4 to TRBJ2-1; D is unclear. This CDR3 has 16 amino acids. V gave up 2 bases and J gave up 2 bases, with 13 bases separating them. The CDR3 coding sequence is TGTGCCAGCAGTTTACCACGGAGTAGCCCCTACAATGAGCAGTTCTTC. Protein product: CASSLPRSSPYNEQFF.

CDR3 nucleotide sequence: TGTGCCACCAGTGATTATAGGCGGCCCTTTTGCTCCTACGAGCAGTACTTC. This codes for CATSDYRRPFCSYEQYF. The chain uses TRBV24-1 and TRBJ2-7; D gene uncertain. The V end was cut by 2 bases, the J end by 0 bases, with 16 bases between. This CDR3 is built from 17 residues. Germline V lookup: CDR1 KGHDR, CDR2 SFDVKD.

This clonotype was recorded a few times. No conserved phenylalanine or tryptophan is present at the end of the CDR3, so a read error is the likely explanation. Because the CDR3's place on the DNA is in doubt, the DNA is left out and the CDR3 is given as listed by TCRdb. The V and J genes are TRBV20-1 and TRBJ1-4; the listed D gene, TRBD1, was not tested against the DNA. Germline CDR1 DFQATT, CDR2 SNEGSKA (reference sequence). The length of the CDR3 is 10 amino acids, counting both ends. CDR3 sequence: CSARSFQGAY.

Details on this clonotype: Possible read error: a much larger clone is one base away. The genes are TRBV6-1 and TRBJ1-5; D gene uncertain. The V end was cut by 5 bases, the J end by 0 bases, with 17 bases between. The length of the CDR3 is 17 residues. The V gene's germline CDR1 is MNHNS and CDR2 SASEGT. The CDR3 here is CASSPRTGVDSNQPQHF. The CDR3 DNA is TGTGCCAGCAGTCCTCGGACGGGAGTGGATAGCAATCAGCCCCAGCATTTT.

Concerning this clonotype itself: This could be a read error, since a much larger clone is one nucleotide away. J is TRBJ2-5 and V is TRBV7-9; D perhaps matches TRBD2 (5 bases). The CDR3 covers 13 residues. Germline V gene sequence: CDR1 SEHNR, CDR2 FQNEAQ (reference sequence). The CDR3 DNA sequence: TGTGCCAGCAGTGCAGGACCGAGGGAGATCCAGTACTTC. This codes for CASSAGPREIQYF.

This clonotype was observed a single time. The rearrangement uses TRBV5-4 and TRBJ2-3; D is perhaps TRBD1 or TRBD2 (5 bases each). Germline CDR1 is SGHNT and CDR2 is YYREEE (reference sequence). Trimming took off 2 bases at V and 2 bases at J, with 9 bases between the two ends. The CDR3 is 14 residues long. CDR3 residues: CASSFPGATDTQYF. The CDR3 region has the DNA TGTGCCAGCAGCTTCCCCGGGGCCACAGATACGCAGTATTTT.

This clonotype showed up many times. V and J are TRBV12-3 or TRBV12-4 and TRBJ2-2, with no clear D. V was clipped by 4 bases and J by 6 bases, with 6 bases between them. This CDR3 is 12 amino acids long. This chain's CDR3 is CASSSVAGELFF. The CDR3 nucleotides read TGTGCCAGCAGTTCCGTCGCCGGGGAGCTGTTTTTT.

In this sample, this clonotype turned up many times. The rearrangement uses TRBV11-3 and TRBJ2-5; no reliable D call. The CDR3 is made up of 13 amino acids. V was shortened by 1 base and J by 5 bases, with 8 bases between the two germline ends. Germline CDR1 and CDR2: SGHNT and YENEEA. The CDR3 DNA follows: TGTGCCAGCAGCTTAGGGGTGCACGAGACCCAGTACTTC. It translates to CASSLGVHETQYF.